This T cell receptor beta chain comes out of a study of T cell responses to AZD1222 COVID-19 vaccine. V was clipped by 1 base and J by 2 bases, with 8 bases between them. The CDR3 extends over 14 amino acids. Germline lookup yields CDR1 SGHVS and CDR2 FNYEAQ. The protocol was immunoSEQ multiplex PCR, while the TCRdb copy is restricted to in-frame clones and leaves out a portion. The sample includes 200,000 or so clones, 75% to 90% of them seen just once. The sequence came from an adult in good health. The chain recombines TRBV7-6 with TRBJ2-5, with D possibly TRBD1 on 5 matching bases. The source material was peripheral blood, sampled on day 0 of MenACWY control vaccination. The DNA of the CDR3 is TGTGCCAGCAGCTTAGGACAGACACAAGAGACCCAGTACTTC. It specifies CASSLGQTQETQYF.